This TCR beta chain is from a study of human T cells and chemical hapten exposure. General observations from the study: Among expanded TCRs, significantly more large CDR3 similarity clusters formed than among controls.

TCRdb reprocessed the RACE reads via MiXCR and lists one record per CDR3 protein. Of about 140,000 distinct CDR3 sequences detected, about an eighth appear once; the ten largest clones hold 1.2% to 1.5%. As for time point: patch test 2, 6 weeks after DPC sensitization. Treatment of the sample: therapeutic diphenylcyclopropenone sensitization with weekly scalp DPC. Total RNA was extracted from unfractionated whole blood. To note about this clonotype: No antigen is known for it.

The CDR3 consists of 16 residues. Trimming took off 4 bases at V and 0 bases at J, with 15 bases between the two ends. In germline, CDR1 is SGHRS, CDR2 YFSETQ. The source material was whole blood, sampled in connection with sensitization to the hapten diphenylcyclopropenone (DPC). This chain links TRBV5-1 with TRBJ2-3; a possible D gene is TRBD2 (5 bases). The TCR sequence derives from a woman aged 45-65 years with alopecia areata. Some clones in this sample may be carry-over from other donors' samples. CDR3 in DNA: TGCGCCAGCAGCCCCGGAGGTAGCGCGAGCACAGATACGCAGTATTTT. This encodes CASSPGGSASTDTQYF.